Below, one T cell receptor (beta chain) is given with its context. Its antigen remains unknown. V dropped 10 bases and J dropped 6 bases, with 18 bases sitting between them. Germline lookup yields CDR1 MNHEY and CDR2 SVGAGI. The CDR3 extends over 14 amino acids. This sample stems from a study of CD8 T cells in Susac syndrome. Findings and limits, study-wide: Regarding the TCR sequencing and HLA analysis, the study admitted that a relatively small number of individuals were involved.

As controls, healthy donors matched for age and sex were used. While CD8+ and CD4+ T cells were isolated negatively, TEMRA cells were enriched by FACS. Reverse transcription of about 0.5 to 1 ug RNA was carried out with random hexamers. The amplification used immunoSEQ multiplex PCR on TCR beta CDR3; it spanned 54 Vbeta and 13 Jbeta. Each CDR3 protein is one row after TCRdb ran MiXCR on the immunoSEQ multiplex PCR reads. The sample shows nearly 70,000 distinct CDR3 sequences, approximately 95% of them seen only once. The rearrangement uses TRBV6-5 and TRBJ2-2, with D possibly being TRBD1 or TRBD2 (5 bases each). This clonotype originated in a human donor in good health. Material for sequencing was CD8+ T cells from PBMCs. The CDR3 DNA reads TGTGCCACCGGGGCAGGCCTAAACGCCGGGGAGCTGTTTTTT. Amino acids: CATGAGLNAGELFF.